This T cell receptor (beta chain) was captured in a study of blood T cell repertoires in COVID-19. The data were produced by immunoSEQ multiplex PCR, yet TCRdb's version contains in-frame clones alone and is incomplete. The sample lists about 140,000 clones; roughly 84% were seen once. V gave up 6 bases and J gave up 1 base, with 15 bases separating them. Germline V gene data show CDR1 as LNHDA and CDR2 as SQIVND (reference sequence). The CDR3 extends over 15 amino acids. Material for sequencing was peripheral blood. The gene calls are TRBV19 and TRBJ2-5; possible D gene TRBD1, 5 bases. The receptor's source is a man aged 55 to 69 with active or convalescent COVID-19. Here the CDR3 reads CASRVWQGTQETQYF. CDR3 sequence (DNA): TGTGCCAGTAGAGTGTGGCAGGGCACCCAAGAGACCCAGTACTTC.